The entry below describes one TCR beta chain. V gave up 1 base and J gave up 4 bases, with 5 bases separating them. Germline V CDR1 and CDR2: KGHSY, FQNENV. This CDR3 is built from 13 residues. The data belong to a study of blood T cell repertoires in COVID-19. About the study: Spain, Italy and the United States supplied samples that represented acute and convalescent COVID-19. The analysed material was cDNA or gDNA that came from T cells, B-cell-depleted T cells, or PBMCs.

Sequencing used immunoSEQ multiplex PCR; TCRdb keeps in-frame clones, though not all of them. The sample lists around 250,000 clones; around four fifths were seen once. Sequencing was done on a sample of peripheral blood. The rearrangement uses TRBV16 and TRBJ1-3; no definite D call. The source of this sequence is a man at least 80 years old with acute or convalescent COVID-19. CDR3 in DNA: TGTGCCAGCAGCCAATTTCCGGGAAACACCATATATTTT. Encoded protein: CASSQFPGNTIYF.